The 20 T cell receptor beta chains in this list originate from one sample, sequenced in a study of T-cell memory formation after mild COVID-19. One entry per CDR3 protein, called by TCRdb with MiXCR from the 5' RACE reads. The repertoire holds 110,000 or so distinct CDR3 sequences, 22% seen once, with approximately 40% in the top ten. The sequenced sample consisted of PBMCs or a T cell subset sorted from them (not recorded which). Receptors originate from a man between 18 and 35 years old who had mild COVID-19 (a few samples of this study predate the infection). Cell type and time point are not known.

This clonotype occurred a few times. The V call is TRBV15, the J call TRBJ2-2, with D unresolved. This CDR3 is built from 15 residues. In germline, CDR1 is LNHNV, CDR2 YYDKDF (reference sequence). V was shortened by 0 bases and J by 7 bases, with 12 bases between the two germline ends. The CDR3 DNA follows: TGTGCCACCAGCAGAGATCGTGGGGAAATCGGGGAGCTGTTTTTT. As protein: CATSRDRGEIGELFF. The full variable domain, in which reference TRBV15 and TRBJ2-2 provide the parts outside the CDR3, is DAMVIQNPRYQVTQFGKPVTLSCSQTLNHNVMYWYQQKSSQAPKLLFHYYDKDFNNEADTPDNFQSRRPNTSFCFLDIRSPGLGDTAMYLCATSRDRGEIGELFFGEGSRLTVL.

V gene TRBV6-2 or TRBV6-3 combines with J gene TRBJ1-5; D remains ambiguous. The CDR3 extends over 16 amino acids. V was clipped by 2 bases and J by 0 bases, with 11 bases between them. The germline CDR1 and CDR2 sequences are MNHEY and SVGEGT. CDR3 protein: CASSYMENYSNQPQHF. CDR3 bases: TGTGCCAGCAGTTACATGGAGAATTATAGCAATCAGCCCCAGCATTTT.

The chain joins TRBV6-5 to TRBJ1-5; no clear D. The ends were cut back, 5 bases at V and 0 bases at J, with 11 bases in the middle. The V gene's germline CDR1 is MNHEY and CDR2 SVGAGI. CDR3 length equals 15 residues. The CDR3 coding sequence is TGTGCCAGCAGTGAGGACGGGTATAGCAATCAGCCCCAGCATTTT. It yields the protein CASSEDGYSNQPQHF.

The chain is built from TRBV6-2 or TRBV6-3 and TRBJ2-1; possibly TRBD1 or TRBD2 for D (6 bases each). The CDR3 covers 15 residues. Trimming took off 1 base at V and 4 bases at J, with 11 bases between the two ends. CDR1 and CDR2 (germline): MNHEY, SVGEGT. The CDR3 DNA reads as TGTGCCAGCAGTTACTACGGGGGCGAGTACAATGAGCAGTTCTTC. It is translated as CASSYYGGEYNEQFF.

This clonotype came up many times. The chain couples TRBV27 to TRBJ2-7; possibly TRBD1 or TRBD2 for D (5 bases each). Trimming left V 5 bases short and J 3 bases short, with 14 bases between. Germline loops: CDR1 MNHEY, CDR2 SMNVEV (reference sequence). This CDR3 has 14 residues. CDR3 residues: CASSPSRTSYEQYF. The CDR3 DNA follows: TGTGCCAGCAGTCCTAGCCGGACAAGCTACGAGCAGTACTTC.

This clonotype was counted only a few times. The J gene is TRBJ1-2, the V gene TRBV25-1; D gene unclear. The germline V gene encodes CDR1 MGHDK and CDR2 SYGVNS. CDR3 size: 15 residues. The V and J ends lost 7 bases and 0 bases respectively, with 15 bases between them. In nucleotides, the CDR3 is TGTGCCAGCATCGGCGGGCCAGGAGCTAACTATGGCTACACCTTC. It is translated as CASIGGPGANYGYTF.

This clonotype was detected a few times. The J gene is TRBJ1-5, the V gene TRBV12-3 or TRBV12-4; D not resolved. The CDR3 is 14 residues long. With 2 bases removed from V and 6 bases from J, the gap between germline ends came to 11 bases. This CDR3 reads CASSLWGGGQPQHF. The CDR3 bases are TGTGCCAGCAGTTTATGGGGAGGTGGTCAGCCCCAGCATTTT.

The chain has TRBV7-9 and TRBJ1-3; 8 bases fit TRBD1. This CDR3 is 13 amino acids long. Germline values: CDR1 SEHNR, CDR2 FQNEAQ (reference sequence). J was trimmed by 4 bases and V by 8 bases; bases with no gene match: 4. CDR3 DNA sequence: TGTGCCAGCCCCCAGGGGGCGGGAAACACCATATATTTT. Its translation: CASPQGAGNTIYF.

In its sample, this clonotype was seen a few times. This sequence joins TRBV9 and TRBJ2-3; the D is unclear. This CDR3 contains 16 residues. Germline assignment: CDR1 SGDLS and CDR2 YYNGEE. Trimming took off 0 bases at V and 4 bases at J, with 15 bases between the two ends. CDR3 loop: CASSVATGLRADTQYF. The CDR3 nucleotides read TGTGCCAGCAGCGTAGCGACGGGCCTCCGGGCAGATACGCAGTATTTT.

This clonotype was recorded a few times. The DNA of the CDR3 is TGTGCCAGCAGCCAAGATCGGTTGGGCAGGGTCTTCAGAAATGAGCAGTTCTTC. The encoded protein is CASSQDRLGRVFRNEQFF. This chain uses TRBV3-1 with TRBJ2-1; tentatively, D is TRBD1 (5 bases). Germline lookup yields CDR1 LGHDT and CDR2 YNNKEL (reference sequence). The CDR3 spans 18 residues. V was shortened by 0 bases and J by 7 bases, with 22 bases between the two germline ends.

In nucleotides, the CDR3 is TGCGCCAGCAGCTTAGGACAGGAGTCCTACGAGCAGTACGTC. It is translated as CASSLGQESYEQYV. The gene calls are TRBV5-1 and TRBJ2-7, with 7 bases matching TRBD1. The germline V gene encodes CDR1 SGHRS and CDR2 YFSETQ. Trimming at V came to 2 bases and at J to 1 base, leaving 3 bases not matched to a gene. The CDR3 loop spans 14 amino acids.

For the CDR3, the DNA is TGTGCCATCAGGGGGGGGACCACAGATACGCAGTATTTT. Translating gives CAIRGGTTDTQYF. The rearrangement links TRBV10-3 to TRBJ2-3, with 7 bases aligning to TRBD2. The CDR3 has 13 amino acids. V shed 6 bases and J 2 bases; nucleotides not matched to a gene: 2. In germline, CDR1 is ENHRY, CDR2 SYGVKD.

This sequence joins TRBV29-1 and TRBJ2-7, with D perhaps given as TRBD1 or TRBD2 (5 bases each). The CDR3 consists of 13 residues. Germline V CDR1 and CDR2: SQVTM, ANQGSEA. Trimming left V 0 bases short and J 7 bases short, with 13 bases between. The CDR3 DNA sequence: TGCAGCGTTGAAGAGGACGGGGCCCGTGAGCAGTACGTC. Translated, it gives CSVEEDGAREQYV.

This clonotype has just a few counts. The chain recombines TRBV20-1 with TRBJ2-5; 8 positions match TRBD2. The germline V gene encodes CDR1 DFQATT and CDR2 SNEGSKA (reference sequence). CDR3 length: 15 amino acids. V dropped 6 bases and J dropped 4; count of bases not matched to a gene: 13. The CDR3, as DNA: TGCAGTGCCGATCTCGGGGGGGCGATCGGAGAGACCCAGTACTTC. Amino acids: CSADLGGAIGETQYF.

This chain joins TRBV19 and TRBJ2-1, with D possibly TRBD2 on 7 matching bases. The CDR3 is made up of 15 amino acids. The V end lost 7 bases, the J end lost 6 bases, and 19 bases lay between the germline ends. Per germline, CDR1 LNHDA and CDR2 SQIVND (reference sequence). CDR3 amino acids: CASNQYAGAVNEQFF. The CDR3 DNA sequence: TGTGCCAGTAATCAGTACGCGGGGGCGGTCAATGAGCAGTTCTTC.

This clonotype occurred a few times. The CDR3 DNA reads as TGCGCCAGCAGCGACCTAACTGGGGCCAACGTCCTGACTTTC. This sequence encodes CASSDLTGANVLTF. The rearrangement links TRBV5-1 to TRBJ2-6; D remains unclear. CDR1 and CDR2 from the germline V gene are SGHRS and YFSETQ. Trimming left V 4 bases short and J 2 bases short, with 7 bases between. The CDR3 totals 14 residues.

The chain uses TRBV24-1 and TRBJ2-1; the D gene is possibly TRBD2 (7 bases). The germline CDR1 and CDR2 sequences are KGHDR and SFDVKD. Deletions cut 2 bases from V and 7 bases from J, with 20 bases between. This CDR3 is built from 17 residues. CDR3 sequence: CATSDSRGAGPWNEQFF. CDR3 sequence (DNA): TGTGCCACCAGTGATTCCAGGGGAGCGGGGCCGTGGAATGAGCAGTTCTTC.

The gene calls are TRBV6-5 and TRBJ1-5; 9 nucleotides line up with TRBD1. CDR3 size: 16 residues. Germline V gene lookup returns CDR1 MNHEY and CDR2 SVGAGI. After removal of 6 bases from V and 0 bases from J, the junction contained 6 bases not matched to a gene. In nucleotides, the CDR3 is TGTGCCAGCAGGAGCGGGACAGGGTATAGCAATCAGCCCCAGCATTTT. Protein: CASRSGTGYSNQPQHF.

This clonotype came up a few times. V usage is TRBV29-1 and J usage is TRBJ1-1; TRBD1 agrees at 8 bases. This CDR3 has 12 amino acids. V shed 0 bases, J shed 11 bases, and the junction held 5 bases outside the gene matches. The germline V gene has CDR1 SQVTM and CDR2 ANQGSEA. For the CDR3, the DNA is TGCAGCGTTGAAGACCGGACAGGGACGGCTTTCTTT. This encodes CSVEDRTGTAFF. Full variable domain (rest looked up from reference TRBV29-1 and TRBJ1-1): SAVISQKPSRDICQRGTSLTIQCQVDSQVTMMFWYRQQPGQSLTLIATANQGSEATYESGFVIDKFPISRPNLTFSTLTVSNMSPEDSSIYLCSVEDRTGTAFFGQGTRLTVV.

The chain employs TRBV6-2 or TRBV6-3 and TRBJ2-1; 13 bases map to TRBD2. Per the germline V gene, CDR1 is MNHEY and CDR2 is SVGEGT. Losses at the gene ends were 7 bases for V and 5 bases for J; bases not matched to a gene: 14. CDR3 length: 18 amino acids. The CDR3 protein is CASILTPIGLAGDNEQFF. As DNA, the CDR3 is TGTGCCAGCATTTTGACCCCCATTGGACTAGCGGGAGACAATGAGCAGTTCTTC.